The entry below gives a single TCR beta chain sequence along with its context. Its target is not known. Profiled with immunoSEQ multiplex PCR; TCRdb holds only in-frame clones, not every one. This table holds 15,000 to 25,000 clones, over 70% found once. Trimming stripped 3 bases from V and 8 bases from J, with 16 bases between. This CDR3 has 14 residues. The V gene's germline CDR1 is LNHNV and CDR2 YYDKDF (reference sequence). These data belong to a study of OX40 agonist ivuxolimab in advanced cancers. About the research overall: Allowance was made for prior anti-PD-1, anti-PD-L1 or anti-CTLA-4 therapy, and roughly 40% had some.

Study observations and caveats: Researchers report that CD8+ T cells had, on average, more expanded clones than CD4+.

The sample in question was CD4+ or CD8+ T cells sorted from blood, obtained in a trial of the OX40 agonist ivuxolimab. This receptor was identified in an adult with an advanced solid tumor such as melanoma, head and neck, liver or kidney cancer. This sequence joins TRBV15 and TRBJ1-2; D perhaps matches TRBD1 (5 bases). CDR3 amino acids: CATSSRDSSGGYTF. CDR3 sequence (DNA): TGTGCCACCAGCAGCAGGGATTCCTCTGGGGGCTACACCTTC.